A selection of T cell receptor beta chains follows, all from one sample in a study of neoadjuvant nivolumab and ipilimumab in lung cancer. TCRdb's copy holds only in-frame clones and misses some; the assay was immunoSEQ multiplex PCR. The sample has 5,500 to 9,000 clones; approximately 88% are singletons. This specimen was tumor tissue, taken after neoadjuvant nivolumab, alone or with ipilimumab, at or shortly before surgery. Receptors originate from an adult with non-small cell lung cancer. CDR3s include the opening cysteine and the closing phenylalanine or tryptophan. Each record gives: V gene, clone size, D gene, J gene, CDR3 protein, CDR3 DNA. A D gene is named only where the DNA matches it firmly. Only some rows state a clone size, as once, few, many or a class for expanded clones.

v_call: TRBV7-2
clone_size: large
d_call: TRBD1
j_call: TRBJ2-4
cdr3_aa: CASSLPRTGEIIQYF
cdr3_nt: TGTGCCAGCAGCCTCCCCAGGACAGGGGAAATCATTCAGTACTTC

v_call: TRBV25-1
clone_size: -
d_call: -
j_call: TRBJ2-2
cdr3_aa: CASSEGSQDTGELFF
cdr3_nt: TGTGCCAGCAGTGAAGGGAGCCAGGACACCGGGGAGCTGTTTTTT

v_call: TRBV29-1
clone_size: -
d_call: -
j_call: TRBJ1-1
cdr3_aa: CSGTRRQEGEAFF
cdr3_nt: TGCAGCGGGACCCGGAGGCAGGAGGGTGAAGCTTTCTTT

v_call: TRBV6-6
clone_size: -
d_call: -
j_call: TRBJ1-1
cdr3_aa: CASSYLIRDTEAFF
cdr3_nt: TGTGCCAGCAGTTACTTAATCAGGGACACTGAAGCTTTCTTT

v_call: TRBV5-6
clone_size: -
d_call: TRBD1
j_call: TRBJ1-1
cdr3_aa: CASSFWTGGHTEAFF
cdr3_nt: TGTGCCAGCAGCTTTTGGACAGGGGGCCACACTGAAGCTTTCTTT

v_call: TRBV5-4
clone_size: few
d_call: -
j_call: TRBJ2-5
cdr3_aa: CASTFPGGETQYF
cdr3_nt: TGTGCCAGCACCTTCCCCGGGGGAGAGACCCAGTACTTC

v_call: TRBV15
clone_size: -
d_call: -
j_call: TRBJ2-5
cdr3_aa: CATSRVRETQYF
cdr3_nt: TGTGCCACCAGCAGAGTCCGGGAGACCCAGTACTTC

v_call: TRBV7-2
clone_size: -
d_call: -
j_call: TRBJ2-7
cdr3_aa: CASSLALDYEQYF
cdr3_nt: TGTGCCAGCAGCTTAGCGCTAGATTACGAGCAGTACTTC

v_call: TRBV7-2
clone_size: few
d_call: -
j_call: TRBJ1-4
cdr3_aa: CASSLDPGVAEKLFF
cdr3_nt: TGTGCCAGCAGCTTAGATCCGGGGGTAGCCGAAAAACTGTTTTTT

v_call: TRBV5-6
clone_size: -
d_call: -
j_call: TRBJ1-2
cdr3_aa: CASRPGHQRGYTF
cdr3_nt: TGTGCCAGCAGACCGGGACACCAGAGGGGCTACACCTTC

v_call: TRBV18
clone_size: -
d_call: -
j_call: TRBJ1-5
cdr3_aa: CASSPRTAGQPQHF
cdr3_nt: TGTGCCAGCTCACCTAGGACCGCGGGCCAGCCCCAGCATTTT